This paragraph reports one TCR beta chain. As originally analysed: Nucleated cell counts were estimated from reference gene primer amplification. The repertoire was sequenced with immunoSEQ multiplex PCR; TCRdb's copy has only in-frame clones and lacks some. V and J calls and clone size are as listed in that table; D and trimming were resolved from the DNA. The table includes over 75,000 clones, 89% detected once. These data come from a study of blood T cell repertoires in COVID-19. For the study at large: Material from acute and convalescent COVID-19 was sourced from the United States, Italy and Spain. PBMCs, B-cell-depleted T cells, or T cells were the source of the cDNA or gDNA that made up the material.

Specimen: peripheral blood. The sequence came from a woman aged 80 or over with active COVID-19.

CDR3 sequence (DNA): TGTGCCAGCAGCTTTATGAACACTGAAGCTTTCTTT. As protein: CASSFMNTEAFF. The V call is TRBV11-1, the J call TRBJ1-1, with unresolved D. CDR1 is SGHAT and CDR2 is FQDESV in the germline V gene (reference sequence). This CDR3 comprises 12 residues. The V end lost 3 bases, the J end lost 0 bases, and 2 bases lay between the germline ends.